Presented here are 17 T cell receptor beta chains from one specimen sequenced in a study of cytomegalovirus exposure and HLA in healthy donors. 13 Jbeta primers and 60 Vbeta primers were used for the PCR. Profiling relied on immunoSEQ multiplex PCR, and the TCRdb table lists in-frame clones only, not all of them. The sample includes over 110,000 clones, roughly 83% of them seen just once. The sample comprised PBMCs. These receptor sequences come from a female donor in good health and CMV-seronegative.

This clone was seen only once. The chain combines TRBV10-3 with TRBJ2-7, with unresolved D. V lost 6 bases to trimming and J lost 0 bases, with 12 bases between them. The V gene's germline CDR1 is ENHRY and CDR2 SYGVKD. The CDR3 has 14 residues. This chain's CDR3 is CAISSVRSSYEQYF. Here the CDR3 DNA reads TGTGCCATCAGCAGCGTCCGTAGCTCCTACGAGCAGTACTTC.

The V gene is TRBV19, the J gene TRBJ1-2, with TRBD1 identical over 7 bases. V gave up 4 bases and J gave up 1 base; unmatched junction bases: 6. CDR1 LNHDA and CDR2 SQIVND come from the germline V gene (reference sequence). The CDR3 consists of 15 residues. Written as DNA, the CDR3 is TGTGCCAGTAGTACTACAGGGGAAGTTAACTATGGCTACACCTTC. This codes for CASSTTGEVNYGYTF.

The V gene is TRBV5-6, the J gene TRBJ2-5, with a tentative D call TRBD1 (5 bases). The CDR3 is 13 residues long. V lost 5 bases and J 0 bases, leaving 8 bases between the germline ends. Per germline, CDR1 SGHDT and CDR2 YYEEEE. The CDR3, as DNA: TGTGCCAGCAGGCAGACAGACCAAGAGACCCAGTACTTC. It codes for CASRQTDQETQYF.

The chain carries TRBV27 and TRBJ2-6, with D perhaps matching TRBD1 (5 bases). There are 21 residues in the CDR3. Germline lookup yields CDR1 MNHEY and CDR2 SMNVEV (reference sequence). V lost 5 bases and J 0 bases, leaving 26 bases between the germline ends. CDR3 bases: TGTGCCAGCAGTCCCTCCCCTTGGACACCTTCGGTGGACTCTGGGGCCAACGTCCTGACTTTC. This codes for CASSPSPWTPSVDSGANVLTF.

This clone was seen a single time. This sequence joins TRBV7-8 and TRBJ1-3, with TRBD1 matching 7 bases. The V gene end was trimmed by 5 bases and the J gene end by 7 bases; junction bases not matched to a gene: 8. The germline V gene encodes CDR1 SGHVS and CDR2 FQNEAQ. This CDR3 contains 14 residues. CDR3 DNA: TGTGCCAGCAGCCGCTCGACAGGGACGAACACCATATATTTT. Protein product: CASSRSTGTNTIYF.

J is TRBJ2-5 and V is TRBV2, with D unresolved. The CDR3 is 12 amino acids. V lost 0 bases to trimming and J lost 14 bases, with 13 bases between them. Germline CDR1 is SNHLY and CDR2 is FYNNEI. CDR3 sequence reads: CASSEAIASPYF. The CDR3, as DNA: TGTGCCAGCAGTGAAGCAATAGCTTCCCCATACTTC.

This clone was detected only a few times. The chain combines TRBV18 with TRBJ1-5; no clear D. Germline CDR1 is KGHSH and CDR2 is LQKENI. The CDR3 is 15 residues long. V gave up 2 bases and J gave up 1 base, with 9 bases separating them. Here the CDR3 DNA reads TGTGCCAGCTCACCAGGTCACACGAGCAATCAGCCCCAGCATTTT. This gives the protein CASSPGHTSNQPQHF.

The CDR3 region has the DNA TGCGCCAGCAGCTTGGCCTGGGGACAGGGGGCATACGAGCAGTACTTC. Translated: CASSLAWGQGAYEQYF. The gene calls are TRBV5-1 and TRBJ2-7; 12 nucleotides agree with TRBD1. The germline CDR1 and CDR2 sequences are SGHRS and YFSETQ. V lost 0 bases and J lost 4; bases outside the gene matches: 5. The CDR3 runs 16 residues.

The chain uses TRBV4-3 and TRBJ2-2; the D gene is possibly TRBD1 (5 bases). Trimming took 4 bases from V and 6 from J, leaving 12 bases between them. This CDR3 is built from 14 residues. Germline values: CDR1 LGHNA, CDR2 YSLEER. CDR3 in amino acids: CASSRISGSGELFF. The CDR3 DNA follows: TGCGCCAGCAGCCGTATCTCAGGGTCCGGGGAGCTGTTTTTT.

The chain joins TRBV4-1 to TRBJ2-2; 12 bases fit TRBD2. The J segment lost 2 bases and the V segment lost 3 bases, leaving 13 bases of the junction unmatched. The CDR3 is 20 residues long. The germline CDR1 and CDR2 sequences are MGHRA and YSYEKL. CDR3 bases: TGCGCCAGCAGCCAGTACCTCAATAGAGGACTAGCGGGAAACACCGGGGAGCTGTTTTTT. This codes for CASSQYLNRGLAGNTGELFF.

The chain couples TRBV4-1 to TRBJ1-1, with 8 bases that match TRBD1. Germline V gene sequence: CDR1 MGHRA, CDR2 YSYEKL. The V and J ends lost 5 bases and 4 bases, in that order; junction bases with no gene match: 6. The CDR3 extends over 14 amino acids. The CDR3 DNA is TGCGCCAGCAGCTCCCAGGGGGCTGGCACTGAAGCTTTCTTT. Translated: CASSSQGAGTEAFF.

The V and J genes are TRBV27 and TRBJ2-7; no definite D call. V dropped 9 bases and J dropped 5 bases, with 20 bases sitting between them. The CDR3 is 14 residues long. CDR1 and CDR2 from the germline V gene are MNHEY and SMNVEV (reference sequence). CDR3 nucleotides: TGTGCCAGTATAAGTCCTACGGGTCTCCACGAGCAGTACTTC. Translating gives CASISPTGLHEQYF.

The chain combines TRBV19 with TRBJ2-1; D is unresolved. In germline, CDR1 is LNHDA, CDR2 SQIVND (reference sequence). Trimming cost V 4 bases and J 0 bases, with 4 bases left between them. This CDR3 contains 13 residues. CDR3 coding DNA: TGTGCCAGTAGTAAGAGCTCCTACAATGAGCAGTTCTTC. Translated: CASSKSSYNEQFF.

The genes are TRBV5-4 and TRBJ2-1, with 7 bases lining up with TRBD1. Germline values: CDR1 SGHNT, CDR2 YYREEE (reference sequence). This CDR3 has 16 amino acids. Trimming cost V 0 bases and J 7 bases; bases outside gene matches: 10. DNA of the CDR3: TGTGCCAGCAGCTTGGTGTTAGGGACAGCCTTAAATGAGCAGTTCTTC. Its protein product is CASSLVLGTALNEQFF. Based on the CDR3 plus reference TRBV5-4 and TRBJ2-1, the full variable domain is ETGVTQSPTHLIKTRGQQVTLRCSSQSGHNTVSWYQQALGQGPQFIFQYYREEENGRGNFPPRFSGLQFPNYSSELNVNALELDDSALYLCASSLVLGTALNEQFFGPGTRLTVL.

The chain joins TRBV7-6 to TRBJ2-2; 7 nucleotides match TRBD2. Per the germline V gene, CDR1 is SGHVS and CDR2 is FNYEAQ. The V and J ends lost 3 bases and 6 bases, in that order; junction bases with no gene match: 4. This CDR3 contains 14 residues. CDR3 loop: CASSFTSVPGELFF. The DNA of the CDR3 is TGTGCCAGCAGCTTTACTAGCGTACCCGGGGAGCTGTTTTTT.

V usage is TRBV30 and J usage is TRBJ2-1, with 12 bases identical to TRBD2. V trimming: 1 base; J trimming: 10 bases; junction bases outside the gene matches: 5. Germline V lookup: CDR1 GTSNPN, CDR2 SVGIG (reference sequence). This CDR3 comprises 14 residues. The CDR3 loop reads CAWSGTSGMGEQFF. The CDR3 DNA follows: TGTGCCTGGAGTGGGACTAGCGGGATGGGAGAGCAGTTCTTC.

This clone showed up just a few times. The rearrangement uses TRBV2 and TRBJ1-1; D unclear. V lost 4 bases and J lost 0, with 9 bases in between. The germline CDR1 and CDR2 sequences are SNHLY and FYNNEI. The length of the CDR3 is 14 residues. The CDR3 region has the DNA TGTGCCAGCAGTGTCGAGGGATTGAACACTGAAGCTTTCTTT. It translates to CASSVEGLNTEAFF.